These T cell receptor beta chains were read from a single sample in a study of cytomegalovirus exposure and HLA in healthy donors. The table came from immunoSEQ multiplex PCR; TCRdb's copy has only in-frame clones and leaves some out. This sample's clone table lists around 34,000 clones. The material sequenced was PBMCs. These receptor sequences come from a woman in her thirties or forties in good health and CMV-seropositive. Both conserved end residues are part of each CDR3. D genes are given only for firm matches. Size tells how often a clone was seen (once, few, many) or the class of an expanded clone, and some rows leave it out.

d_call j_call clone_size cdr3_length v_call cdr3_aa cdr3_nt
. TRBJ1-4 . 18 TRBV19 CASSGNPGSLPTNEKLFF TGTGCCAGTAGTGGGAACCCCGGGAGCTTGCCAACTAATGAAAAACTGTTTTTT
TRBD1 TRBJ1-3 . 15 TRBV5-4 CASSLAGDSGNTIYF TGTGCCAGCAGCTTAGCTGGGGACAGTGGAAACACCATATATTTT
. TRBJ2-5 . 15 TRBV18 CASSPLGTRQETQYF TGTGCCAGCTCACCACTAGGGACAAGACAAGAGACCCAGTACTTC
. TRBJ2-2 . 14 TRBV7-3 CASSLNQNTGELFF TGTGCCAGCAGCTTAAATCAGAACACCGGGGAGCTGTTTTTT
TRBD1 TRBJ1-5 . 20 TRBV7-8 CASSLRPWTGGQGSNQPQHF TGTGCCAGCAGCTTAAGGCCCTGGACAGGGGGACAGGGTAGCAATCAGCCCCAGCATTTT
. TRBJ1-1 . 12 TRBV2 CASDRLGSAAFF TGTGCCAGCGACAGGCTTGGGAGTGCAGCTTTCTTT
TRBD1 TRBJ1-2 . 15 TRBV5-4 CASQMAGTANYGYTF TGTGCCAGCCAAATGGCTGGGACAGCAAACTATGGCTACACCTTC
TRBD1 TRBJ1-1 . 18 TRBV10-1 CACPPKGAQEVWTTEAFF TGCGCCTGTCCTCCAAAGGGGGCGCAGGAGGTTTGGACGACTGAAGCTTTCTTT
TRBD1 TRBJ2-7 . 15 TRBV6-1 CASSEEQGSSYEQYF TGTGCCAGCAGTGAAGAACAGGGGAGCTCCTACGAGCAGTACTTC
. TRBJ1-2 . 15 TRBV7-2 CASSLDRGNSYGYTF TGTGCCAGCAGCTTAGACCGAGGGAACAGCTATGGCTACACCTTC
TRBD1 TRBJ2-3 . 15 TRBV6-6 CASSFQGQGADTQYF TGTGCCAGCAGTTTCCAAGGACAGGGTGCAGATACGCAGTATTTT
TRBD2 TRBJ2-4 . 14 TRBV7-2 CASSLSGTKNIQYF TGTGCCAGCAGCCTTAGCGGGACAAAAAACATTCAGTACTTC
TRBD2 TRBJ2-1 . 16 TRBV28 CASSFPGLAGNNEQFF TGTGCCAGCAGTTTTCCGGGACTAGCGGGAAACAATGAGCAGTTCTTC
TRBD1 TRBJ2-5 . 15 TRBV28 CASSLGRQGQETQYF TGTGCCAGCAGTTTGGGGCGACAGGGCCAAGAGACCCAGTACTTC
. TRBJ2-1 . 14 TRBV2 CASSVGLVGYEQFF TGTGCCAGCAGTGTGGGTCTAGTCGGCTATGAGCAGTTCTTC
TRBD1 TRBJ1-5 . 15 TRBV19 CASSIGDRGRGPQHF TGTGCCAGTAGTATTGGGGACAGGGGGCGCGGGCCCCAGCATTTT
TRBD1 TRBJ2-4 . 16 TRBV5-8 CASSPATGVAKNIQYF TGTGCCAGCAGCCCAGCGACAGGGGTAGCCAAAAACATTCAGTACTTC
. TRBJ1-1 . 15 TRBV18 CASSQRSGGDTEAFF TGTGCCAGCTCCCAAAGAAGCGGGGGGGACACTGAAGCTTTCTTT
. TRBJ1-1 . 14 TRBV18 CASSNKGQNTEAFF TGTGCCAGCTCAAACAAGGGGCAGAACACTGAAGCTTTCTTT
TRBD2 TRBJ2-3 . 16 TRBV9 CASSGHSGGATDTQYF TGTGCCAGCAGCGGGCATAGCGGGGGGGCGACAGATACGCAGTATTTT
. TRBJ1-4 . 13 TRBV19 CASSIVGSGKLFF TGTGCCAGTAGTATAGTGGGATCGGGGAAACTGTTTTTT
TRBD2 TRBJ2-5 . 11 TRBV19 CASSRSGEQYF TGTGCCAGTAGTCGTAGCGGGGAGCAGTACTTC
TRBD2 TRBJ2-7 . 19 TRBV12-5 CASGLKTSGGTHNSYEQYF TGTGCTAGTGGTCTCAAGACTAGCGGGGGGACGCACAACTCCTACGAGCAGTACTTC
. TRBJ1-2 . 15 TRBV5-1 CASSLEQPANYGYTF TGCGCCAGCAGCTTAGAACAGCCTGCTAACTATGGCTACACCTTC
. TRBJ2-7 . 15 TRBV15 CATSRDLEGAGEQYF TGTGCCACCAGCAGAGATTTGGAGGGAGCAGGGGAGCAGTACTTC
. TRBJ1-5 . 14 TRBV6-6 CASSDAGVGQPQHF TGTGCCAGCAGCGATGCAGGGGTAGGTCAGCCCCAGCATTTT
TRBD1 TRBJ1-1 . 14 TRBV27 CASSFDRGLGEAFF TGTGCCAGCAGTTTCGACAGGGGGCTAGGAGAAGCTTTCTTT
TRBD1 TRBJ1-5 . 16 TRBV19 CASSIGYRGQGQPQHF TGTGCCAGTAGTATAGGGTACAGGGGGCAAGGTCAGCCCCAGCATTTT
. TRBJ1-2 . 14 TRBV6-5 CASRRQELFYGYTF TGTGCCAGCCGGAGACAGGAACTTTTCTATGGCTACACCTTC
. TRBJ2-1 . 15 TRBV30 CAWSVLVLDYNEQFF TGTGCCTGGAGTGTATTGGTGTTAGATTACAATGAGCAGTTCTTC
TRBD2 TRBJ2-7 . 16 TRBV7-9 CASSLYGSGRSYEQYF TGTGCCAGCAGCTTATATGGTAGCGGGAGATCCTACGAGCAGTACTTC
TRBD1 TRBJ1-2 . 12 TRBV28 CASTEGARGYTF TGTGCCAGCACCGAGGGGGCGCGTGGCTACACCTTC
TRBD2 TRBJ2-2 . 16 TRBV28 CASTLLAGVGSGELFF TGTGCCAGCACCTTACTAGCGGGCGTTGGTTCCGGGGAGCTGTTTTTT
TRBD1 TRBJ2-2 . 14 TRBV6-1 CASNPGQGTGELFF TGTGCCAGCAACCCGGGACAGGGCACCGGGGAGCTGTTTTTT
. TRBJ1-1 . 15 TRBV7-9 CASSLRLDSFFEAFF TGTGCCAGCAGCTTACGATTGGACAGTTTCTTTGAAGCTTTCTTT
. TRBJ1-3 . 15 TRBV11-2 CASKLGGGSGNTIYF TGTGCCAGCAAGTTAGGAGGAGGCTCTGGAAACACCATATATTTT
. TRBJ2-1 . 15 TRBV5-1 CASSLPQDSYNEQFF TGCGCCAGCAGCCTACCACAGGATTCCTACAATGAGCAGTTCTTC
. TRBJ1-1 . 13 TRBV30 CAWSVLRNTEAFF TGTGCCTGGAGTGTACTGAGAAACACTGAAGCTTTCTTT
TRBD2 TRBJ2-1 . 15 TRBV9 CASSVAAGGNNEQFF TGTGCCAGCAGCGTAGCGGCGGGGGGGAACAATGAGCAGTTCTTC
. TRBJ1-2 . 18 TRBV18 CASSPPYLDSRPTYGYTF TGTGCCAGCTCACCACCCTATTTAGACAGCCGTCCCACCTATGGCTACACCTTC
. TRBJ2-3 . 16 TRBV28 CASRGLRGTLGDTQYF TGTGCCAGCAGAGGGCTCCGGGGAACCCTCGGAGATACGCAGTATTTT
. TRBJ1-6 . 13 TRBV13 CASSIGTGSPLHF TGTGCCAGCAGCATAGGGACTGGTTCACCCCTCCACTTT
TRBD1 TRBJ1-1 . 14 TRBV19 CATKQGGLNTEAFF TGTGCCACCAAACAGGGGGGATTGAACACTGAAGCTTTCTTT
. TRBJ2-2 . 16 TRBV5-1 CASSLGLVANTGELFF TGCGCCAGCAGCTTGGGGCTAGTAGCTAACACCGGGGAGCTGTTTTTT
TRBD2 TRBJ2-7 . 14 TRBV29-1 CSVEGSGSAYEQYF TGCAGCGTTGAAGGGAGCGGGAGCGCCTACGAGCAGTACTTC
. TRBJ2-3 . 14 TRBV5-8 CASSPGYSTDTQYF TGTGCCAGCAGCCCGGGATATTCCACAGATACGCAGTATTTT
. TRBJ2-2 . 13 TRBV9 CASSQQGAGELFF TGTGCCAGCAGCCAACAGGGCGCCGGGGAGCTGTTTTTT
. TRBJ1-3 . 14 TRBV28 CASSSRFSGNTIYF TGTGCCAGCAGTTCCAGATTCTCTGGAAACACCATATATTTT
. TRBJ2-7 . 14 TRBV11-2 CASSIGVRNYEQYF TGTGCCAGCAGCATAGGCGTCAGGAACTACGAGCAGTACTTC
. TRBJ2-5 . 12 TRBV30 CAWSAGSETQYF TGTGCCTGGAGTGCGGGGTCGGAGACCCAGTACTTC
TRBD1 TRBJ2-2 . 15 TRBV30 CAWSVGTANTGELFF TGTGCCTGGAGTGTGGGGACAGCCAACACCGGGGAGCTGTTTTTT
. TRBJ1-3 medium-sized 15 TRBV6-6 CASSRGGDSGNTIYF TGTGCCAGCAGTCGAGGGGGGGACTCTGGAAACACCATATATTTT
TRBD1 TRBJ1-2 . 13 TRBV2 CASRSTGVYGYTF TGTGCCAGCAGGAGTACAGGGGTCTATGGCTACACCTTC
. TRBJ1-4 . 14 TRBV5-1 CASSFGGLGEKLFF TGCGCCAGCAGCTTCGGGGGATTGGGTGAAAAACTGTTTTTT
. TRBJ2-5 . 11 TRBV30 CAWTNRETQYF TGTGCCTGGACCAACCGGGAGACCCAGTACTTC
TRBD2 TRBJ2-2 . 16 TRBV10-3 CAISARLAGGAGELFF TGTGCCATCAGTGCAAGACTAGCGGGAGGGGCCGGGGAGCTGTTTTTT
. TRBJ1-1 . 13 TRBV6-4 CASSEEQGLEAFF TGTGCCAGCAGTGAAGAGCAGGGCTTAGAAGCTTTCTTT
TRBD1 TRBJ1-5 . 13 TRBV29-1 CSVGQGGNQPQHF TGCAGCGTTGGACAGGGCGGCAATCAGCCCCAGCATTTT
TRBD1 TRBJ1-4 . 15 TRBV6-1 CASSAGQGAGEKLFF TGTGCCAGCAGTGCAGGACAGGGGGCGGGTGAAAAACTGTTTTTT